The 26 T cell receptor beta chains below all came from one sample that was sequenced in a study of siplizumab effects on memory and regulatory T cells. The protocol was immunoSEQ multiplex PCR, while the TCRdb copy is restricted to in-frame clones and leaves out a portion. The sample gives 100,000 or so clones, 90% to 95% of which show up once; around 1.1% is in the top ten. Source material: CD4+ T cells sorted from blood. The source of these receptors is a human donor in good health.

The chain uses TRBV7-9 and TRBJ2-5; 7 bases match TRBD1. Germline trimming cut 5 bases from V and 5 bases from J; bases unmatched to any gene: 5. The CDR3 has 13 amino acids. The germline gives CDR1 SEHNR, CDR2 FQNEAQ (reference sequence). CDR3 sequence reads: CASSKTGVETQYF. CDR3 nucleotide sequence: TGTGCCAGCAGCAAAACAGGGGTGGAGACCCAGTACTTC.

This clone was counted only a few times. The chain joins TRBV2 to TRBJ2-1, with D tentatively TRBD1 or TRBD2 (5 bases each). V was pared by 6 bases and J by 14 bases, with 26 bases between. The CDR3 is 15 residues long. Germline values: CDR1 SNHLY, CDR2 FYNNEI. This CDR3 is CASSRAGSGQGVKFF. The CDR3 region has the DNA TGTGCCAGCAGCCGCGCTGGTTCGGGGCAGGGCGTGAAGTTCTTC.

The chain has TRBV18 and TRBJ1-3, with unresolved D. Germline CDR1 and CDR2: KGHSH and LQKENI. The CDR3 runs to 14 residues. The germline V and J ends were trimmed by 0 bases and 4 bases, with 7 bases remaining between them. The CDR3 spells CASSPPTSGNTIYF. The CDR3 nucleotides read TGTGCCAGCTCACCACCGACGTCGGGAAACACCATATATTTT.

The chain has TRBV11-3 and TRBJ2-5; 10 positions match TRBD1. In germline, CDR1 is SGHNT, CDR2 YENEEA. The V and J ends lost 5 bases and 7 bases, in that order; junction bases with no gene match: 4. This CDR3 region has 13 residues. CDR3 sequence: CASSGRTGGTQYF. The CDR3 bases are TGTGCCAGCAGCGGCAGGACAGGGGGGACCCAGTACTTC.

The chain links TRBV5-4 to TRBJ2-5, with D possibly being TRBD2 (5 bases). In germline, CDR1 is SGHNT, CDR2 YYREEE (reference sequence). V dropped 0 bases and J dropped 5 bases, with 17 bases sitting between them. This CDR3 contains 16 residues. DNA for the CDR3: TGTGCCAGCAGCTTGGTTTCCGGGGTATCGGGTGAGACCCAGTACTTC. Translation: CASSLVSGVSGETQYF.

The chain has TRBV30 and TRBJ2-7; D is possibly TRBD1 or TRBD2 (6 bases each). V was cut by 1 base and J by 5 bases, with 12 bases left in between. The CDR3 is made up of 13 amino acids. Per germline, CDR1 GTSNPN and CDR2 SVGIG (reference sequence). This CDR3 is CAWSDWGANEQYF. CDR3 DNA sequence: TGTGCCTGGAGTGACTGGGGGGCTAACGAGCAGTACTTC.

The genes are TRBV5-4 and TRBJ2-3; D not resolved. CDR3 length: 15 amino acids. The V and J ends lost 0 bases and 6 bases respectively, with 14 bases between them. CDR1 and CDR2 (germline): SGHNT, YYREEE (reference sequence). This CDR3 reads CASSLEPPRVDTQYF. CDR3 in DNA: TGTGCCAGCAGCTTGGAGCCACCTCGAGTGGATACGCAGTATTTT.

The chain combines TRBV19 with TRBJ2-1, with 15 bases identical to TRBD2. Per germline, CDR1 LNHDA and CDR2 SQIVND (reference sequence). The CDR3 has 17 residues. Losses at the gene ends were 5 bases for V and 1 base for J; bases not matched to a gene: 3. The CDR3 nucleotides are TGTGCCAGTAGTTCGGGACTAGCGGGAGGTTCCTACAATGAGCAGTTCTTC. It specifies CASSSGLAGGSYNEQFF.

The rearrangement joins TRBV10-3 to TRBJ1-1, with a weak D call TRBD1 (6 bases). CDR3 length: 13 residues. Trimming cost V 0 bases and J 8 bases, with 10 bases left between them. Germline V CDR1 and CDR2: ENHRY, SYGVKD. CDR3 nucleotide sequence: TGTGCCATCAGTGAGTCTAGGGGGGGCGAAGCTTTCTTT. Protein sequence: CAISESRGGEAFF.

The chain uses TRBV28 and TRBJ1-2, with a weak D call TRBD1 (6 bases). There are 16 residues in the CDR3. Per germline, CDR1 MDHEN and CDR2 SYDVKM. Trimming removed 6 bases at V and 2 bases at J, with 19 bases between. The CDR3 nucleotides are TGTGCCAGCAGCGGACGGGGGCTTGGGTTCAACTATGGCTACACCTTC. Protein: CASSGRGLGFNYGYTF.

The chain joins TRBV18 to TRBJ2-1; 8 nucleotides align to TRBD2. CDR3 length: 15 residues. V dropped 3 bases and J dropped 7; count of bases not matched to a gene: 8. Germline V gene lookup returns CDR1 KGHSH and CDR2 LQKENI. CDR3 nucleotide sequence: TGTGCCAGCTCACCGGCGGGGGGTGTTCGGAATGAGCAGTTCTTC. This codes for CASSPAGGVRNEQFF.

This chain links TRBV28 with TRBJ2-4, with D possibly matching TRBD2 (6 bases). The CDR3 length is 16 residues. Germline V gene sequence: CDR1 MDHEN, CDR2 SYDVKM. V lost 6 bases to trimming and J lost 3 bases, with 18 bases between them. The CDR3 sequence: CASRSADPSDKNIQYF. The CDR3 DNA follows: TGTGCCAGCAGATCCGCAGATCCTAGCGACAAAAACATTCAGTACTTC.

The rearrangement uses TRBV27 and TRBJ2-6, with D perhaps assigned TRBD1 or TRBD2 (5 bases each). V lost 7 bases to trimming and J lost 0 bases, with 22 bases between them. The CDR3 spans 19 residues. Germline CDR1 MNHEY, CDR2 SMNVEV (reference sequence). The CDR3 reads CASMSSPGRPDSGANVLTF. The CDR3 DNA reads TGTGCCAGCATGAGTTCCCCGGGACGGCCAGACTCTGGGGCCAACGTCCTGACTTTC.

This chain links TRBV29-1 with TRBJ2-1; 8 nucleotides line up with TRBD2. From germline, CDR1 is SQVTM and CDR2 ANQGSEA. The ends lost 2 bases at V and 3 bases at J; junction bases unmatched: 3. The CDR3 loop spans 14 amino acids. The CDR3, as DNA: TGCAGCGTTGAAAGCGGGAGCTTCTACAATGAGCAGTTCTTC. It is translated as CSVESGSFYNEQFF.

V is TRBV27 and J is TRBJ1-1; D remains ambiguous. Germline V gives CDR1 MNHEY, CDR2 SMNVEV (reference sequence). Trimming took off 2 bases at V and 2 bases at J, with 9 bases between the two ends. The CDR3 length is 14 residues. CDR3 sequence reads: CASSLDRTNTEAFF. Written as DNA, the CDR3 is TGTGCCAGCAGTTTAGATCGCACCAACACTGAAGCTTTCTTT.

This clone was counted a single time. The chain recombines TRBV28 with TRBJ2-4; 9 positions match TRBD2. Germline V CDR1 and CDR2: MDHEN, SYDVKM. The trim removed 5 bases at V and 10 bases at J, leaving 9 bases unmatched. The CDR3 covers 14 residues. CDR3 in amino acids: CASSGGLALGIQYF. Written as DNA, the CDR3 is TGTGCCAGCAGTGGGGGACTAGCCCTAGGGATTCAGTACTTC.

The chain links TRBV11-2 to TRBJ1-6; D unclear. V dropped 5 bases and J dropped 0 bases, with 8 bases sitting between them. Germline lookup yields CDR1 SGHAT and CDR2 FQNNGV. CDR3 length equals 15 residues. The CDR3 loop reads CASSRPSSYNSPLHF. As DNA, the CDR3 is TGTGCCAGCAGCCGTCCGAGCTCCTATAATTCACCCCTCCACTTT.

CDR3 bases: TGTGCCAGCAGTGAATTTACCTCTCTCTTGTATTTT. The encoded protein is CASSEFTSLLYF. The rearrangement joins TRBV6-1 to TRBJ2-3; D unresolved. The V gene's germline CDR1 is MNHNS and CDR2 SASEGT. The CDR3 contains 12 residues. Trimming removed 2 bases at V and 14 bases at J, with 14 bases between.

The chain is built from TRBV11-2 and TRBJ1-2; a weak D match, TRBD1 (6 bases). V was pared by 6 bases and J by 4 bases, with 12 bases between. The CDR3 length is 13 residues. The V gene's germline CDR1 is SGHAT and CDR2 FQNNGV. The CDR3 protein is CASSSSGVYGYTF. The CDR3 region has the DNA TGTGCCAGCAGTTCTTCAGGGGTCTATGGCTACACCTTC. Full variable domain (remainder filled in from reference TRBV11-2 and TRBJ1-2): EAGVAQSPRYKIIEKRQSVAFWCNPISGHATLYWYQQILGQGPKLLIQFQNNGVVDDSQLPKDRFSAERLKGVDSTLKIQPAKLEDSAVYLCASSSSGVYGYTFGSGTRLTVV.

This chain uses TRBV5-4 with TRBJ1-4; TRBD1 aligns across 7 bases. The CDR3 loop spans 14 amino acids. In germline, CDR1 is SGHNT, CDR2 YYREEE (reference sequence). Trimming removed 5 bases from V and 4 bases from J; junction bases left unmatched: 5. The CDR3 nucleotides read TGTGCCAGCAGTTATCCAGGGGGTAATGAAAAACTGTTTTTT. Translating it yields CASSYPGGNEKLFF.

This clone has only a few counts. CDR3 loop: CASSTGPDRTDTQYF. In DNA, the CDR3 is TGTGCCAGCTCGACAGGACCCGATCGCACAGATACGCAGTATTTT. The chain combines TRBV6-1 with TRBJ2-3; tentative D call: TRBD1 (6 bases). Germline loops: CDR1 MNHNS, CDR2 SASEGT. V was trimmed by 8 bases and J by 1 base, leaving 16 bases between them. This CDR3 is built from 15 residues.

This chain joins TRBV28 and TRBJ2-7; the match to TRBD2 covers 9 bases. The CDR3 runs to 13 residues. V lost 7 bases, J lost 2 bases, and 3 bases stayed unmatched. CDR1 MDHEN and CDR2 SYDVKM come from the germline V gene. The CDR3 is CASTSGNPYEQYF. CDR3 nucleotide sequence: TGTGCCAGCACTAGCGGGAACCCCTACGAGCAGTACTTC.

The chain employs TRBV19 and TRBJ1-1; D call uncertain. The CDR3 consists of 13 residues. Per the germline V gene, CDR1 is LNHDA and CDR2 is SQIVND (reference sequence). The ends were cut back, 2 bases at V and 1 base at J, with 5 bases in the middle. The CDR3 protein is CASSIPGNTEAFF. As DNA, the CDR3 is TGTGCCAGTAGTATACCCGGGAACACTGAAGCTTTCTTT.

The chain couples TRBV19 to TRBJ1-2; maybe TRBD1 (6 bases). CDR1 and CDR2 (germline): LNHDA, SQIVND (reference sequence). V was cut by 6 bases and J by 5 bases, with 13 bases left in between. This CDR3 is built from 13 residues. The CDR3 reads CASRDSKPYGYTF. In DNA form, the CDR3 reads TGTGCCAGTAGGGACAGCAAACCTTATGGCTACACCTTC.

The rearrangement uses TRBV6-1 and TRBJ2-5; D is uncertain. This CDR3 has 12 amino acids. Germline CDR1 is MNHNS and CDR2 is SASEGT. The ends were cut back, 2 bases at V and 3 bases at J, with 4 bases in the middle. CDR3 sequence: CASSEQKETQYF. Here the CDR3 DNA reads TGTGCCAGCAGTGAACAGAAAGAGACCCAGTACTTC.

This clone turned up a few times. CDR3 residues: CASSPSGSFGETQYF. The CDR3, as DNA: TGTGCCAGCAGCCCGTCCGGGAGTTTCGGAGAGACCCAGTACTTC. The rearrangement joins TRBV7-3 to TRBJ2-5; D might be TRBD2 (6 bases). The V gene's germline CDR1 is SGHTA and CDR2 FQGTGA. CDR3 size: 15 residues. Between the trimmed V and J ends, which lost 5 bases and 4 bases, there was a span of 17 bases.